The present T cell receptor beta chain was sequenced within a study of T cell repertoires in cytomegalovirus infection. CDR1 MNHEY and CDR2 SVGAGI come from the germline V gene. The ends were cut back, 6 bases at V and 6 bases at J, with 9 bases in the middle. CDR3 size: 11 residues. With regard to this clonotype: The target antigen is unknown.

TCRdb reanalysed the reads using MiXCR and keeps one entry per CDR3 protein. Among 680,000 or so distinct CDR3 sequences, around 35% were seen once, and the ten largest hold roughly 18%. The clonotype comes from a human donor in good health (CMV status not recorded). Some clones in this sample may be carry-over from other donors' samples. V gene TRBV6-5 combines with J gene TRBJ2-7, with D possibly TRBD1 on 5 matching bases. Sequencing used cultured PBMCs, obtained from culture after CMV antigen stimulation. DNA of the CDR3: TGTGCCAGCAGGCAAAGGGGCGAGCAGTACTTC. Translated, it gives CASRQRGEQYF.